The present TCR beta chain was sequenced within a study of T cell changes during pregnancy in multiple sclerosis. V shed 8 bases and J shed 1 base, with 15 bases lying between them. Germline assignment: CDR1 GTSNPN and CDR2 SVGIG (reference sequence). This CDR3 comprises 14 residues. Produced via immunoSEQ multiplex PCR; TCRdb's table is partial and in-frame only. Here the sample spans tens of thousands of clones, roughly 89% being singletons. The sample was peripheral blood, taken in the second trimester of pregnancy. The source of this sequence is a female donor with multiple sclerosis, enrolled in a pregnancy study. This chain connects TRBV30 to TRBJ1-3, with D hard to call. The CDR3 DNA reads as TGTGCCAGGATGGCAGGCACTTCTGGAAACACCATATATTTT. This encodes CARMAGTSGNTIYF.